This TCR beta chain was identified during a study of blood T cell repertoires in COVID-19. The data were produced by immunoSEQ multiplex PCR, yet TCRdb's version contains in-frame clones alone and is incomplete. This table has around 190,000 clones, roughly 82% appearing once. The sequenced material came from peripheral blood. This clonotype originated in a human donor in a cohort sampled during active COVID-19.

This chain's CDR3 is CASSPLGTGGAGRTDTQYF. The CDR3 bases are TGTGCCAGCTCACCCCTAGGGACAGGGGGCGCGGGCCGCACAGATACGCAGTATTTT. The chain employs TRBV18 and TRBJ2-3; 12 bases agree with TRBD1. The germline V gene has CDR1 KGHSH and CDR2 LQKENI. CDR3 length: 19 residues. V lost 3 bases and J lost 1; bases outside the gene matches: 11.